This T cell receptor beta chain was sequenced in a study of blood T cell repertoires in COVID-19. This CDR3 has 12 residues. Germline V CDR1 and CDR2: SGHAT, FQNNGV. The germline V and J ends were trimmed by 2 bases and 3 bases, with 4 bases remaining between them. In the study's own analysis: Amplified reference gene primers provided the basis for estimating nucleated cell counts. Assay: immunoSEQ multiplex PCR; the TCRdb copy retains only in-frame clones and omits some. That table gives V, J and clone size, and the DNA gave D and trimming. In the table there are approximately 68,000 clones, around 83% of which are singletons.

The rearrangement joins TRBV11-2 to TRBJ1-1; D is ambiguous. The source is a woman aged 80 or older with active or convalescent COVID-19. The sample was peripheral blood. As DNA, the CDR3 is TGTGCCAGCAGCTTAAGCGACACTGAAGCTTTCTTT. Its protein product is CASSLSDTEAFF.